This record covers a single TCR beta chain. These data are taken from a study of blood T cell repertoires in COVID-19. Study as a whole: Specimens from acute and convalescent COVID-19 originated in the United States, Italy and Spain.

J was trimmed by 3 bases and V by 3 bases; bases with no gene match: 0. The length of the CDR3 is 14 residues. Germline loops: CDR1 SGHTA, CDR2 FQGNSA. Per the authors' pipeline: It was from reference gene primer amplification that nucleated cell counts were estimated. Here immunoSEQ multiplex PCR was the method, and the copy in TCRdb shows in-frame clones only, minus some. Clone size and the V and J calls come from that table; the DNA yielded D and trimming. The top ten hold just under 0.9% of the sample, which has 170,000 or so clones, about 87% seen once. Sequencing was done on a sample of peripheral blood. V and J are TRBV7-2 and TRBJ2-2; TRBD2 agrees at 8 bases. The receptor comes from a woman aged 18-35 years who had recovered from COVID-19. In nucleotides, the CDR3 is TGTGCCAGCAGCTTGACTAGCGACACCGGGGAGCTGTTTTTT. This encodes CASSLTSDTGELFF.